This T cell receptor (beta chain) was identified during a study of cytomegalovirus exposure and HLA in healthy donors. In the study overall: From HLA-typed donors, an early data release held approximately 85 million unique TCRs. Overall study results and limits: Later analysis indicated greater clonal expansion among HLA-associated TCR beta chains than among equally common other chains. Presence/absence analysis assumed near-uniform sequencing depth across donors.

Germline V lookup: CDR1 SGHTA, CDR2 FQGNSA. After removal of 1 base from V and 4 bases from J, the junction contained 9 bases not matched to a gene. The CDR3 extends over 16 amino acids. For this clone: Its antigen is as yet unknown.

Amplification used 60 Vbeta primers and 13 Jbeta primers. Generated by immunoSEQ multiplex PCR, the TCRdb table keeps only in-frame clones and is missing some. There are 76,000 or so clones in the sample; under 85% occur only once, and roughly 9% lies in the top ten. The sequence derives from a woman in her forties in good health and CMV-seropositive. Sequences were obtained from PBMCs. This chain connects TRBV7-2 to TRBJ2-7, with 8 positions matching TRBD2. As DNA, the CDR3 is TGTGCCAGCAGCTTAGGTAGCGGGGCCGACTATTACGAGCAGTACTTC. Translated, it gives CASSLGSGADYYEQYF.